This T cell receptor beta chain originates from a study of identical twins (dated by TCRdb to 2016 to 2017). Regarding the research as a whole: The study deep-sequenced TCR alpha and beta repertoires from monozygotic twins, unrelated adults of various ages and cord blood to test whether fetal clonotypes persist. To rule out contamination, the twin experiments were replicated at different times with different library preparation protocols.

The library was built by means of 5' RACE. The instrument was an Illumina HiSeq 2000. Template switching added a universal primer binding site, and the final cDNA carried a unique molecular identifier that allowed TCR cDNA molecules to be counted accurately. Specific primers in the conserved constant-segment region were used to synthesize first-strand cDNA for TCR alpha and beta chains. To control for contamination, every cDNA library carried two barcodes: a SMART-Mk sample barcode plus Illumina barcodes. TruSeq adapter sequences and Illumina sample barcodes were added in two successive PCR steps. Sequencing of the TCR alpha and beta cDNA libraries was done on the Illumina HiSeq platform using custom primers. On the authors' methods: MiGEC was used to process raw reads and extract unique molecular identifiers, and MiXCR was used to find CDR3 positions. Recombination models were inferred per individual with the repgenHMM and IGoR tools using an EM algorithm. Shared clonotype analysis was performed with the tcR package in R, normalizing sharing by the product of cloneset sizes. To study raw recombination without the effects of thymic and clonal selection, out-of-frame nonproductive sequences were analyzed. In-frame beta chains were kept once TCRdb had trimmed the public reads at Q25 with fastp and called clones with MiXCR. Entries that share a CDR3 protein sequence are merged under the most common genes and DNA. TCRdb, not the authors, supplied the V and J calls. Counted in this sample were about 160,000 distinct CDR3 sequences; 3.5% of them appeared once. Clones ranked in the top ten supply around 8.1% of the sample.

This clonotype was counted at least ten times. Its cognate antigen has yet to be identified. No much larger clonotype is one base removed from it; base qualities were not supplied. What the work shows at the level of the full study, not this receptor alone: The excess sharing between twins in beta out-of-frame sequences was weaker because fewer shared sequences reduced the signal-to-noise ratio. Zero-insertion analyses could be partly confounded by invariant T cells such as MAIT and iNKT, although diverse VJ usage argued against such confounding for most clonotypes. Recombination models systematically underestimated out-of-frame TCR alpha sharing in monozygotic twins but agreed with sharing between unrelated individuals. Fewer insertions were carried by abundant cord blood beta clonotypes, a similar but weaker trend appeared in young adult naive repertoires, and no such trend appeared in memory repertoires. Conclusions relied on cross-sectional statistical analysis, since the same donors could not be followed over many years. Out-of-frame TCR alpha sequences shared between twins showed an excess of low generation-probability sequences compared with coincidental sharing between unrelated individuals.

Every donor was a healthy Caucasian. Using Miltenyi CD45RO+ enrichment and human naive T-cell isolation kits, memory (CD45RO+) and naive T cells were isolated from PBMC. The material sequenced was memory T cells sorted from blood. The cell subset or site label on this specimen signifies: CD45RO+ enriched T cells. This receptor was identified in a young man in good health.

The base sequence is TGTGCCAGCAGCCAAGGCCTTCACGAGAATTACAATGAGCAGTTCTTC. Translation gives CASSQGLHENYNEQFF. The chain is made from TRBV4-2 and TRBJ2-1, with the D gene not confidently named. Measured from the cysteine to the phenylalanine, the CDR3 is 16 residues long. Just CDR3 DNA is preserved here, 48 bases in frame from base 1. Relative to germline, V is 1 base shorter and J is 4 bases shorter, with 14 bases between their ends. From a lookup of the germline V gene, CDR1 and CDR2 are LGHNA and YNFKEQ.